Shown below are 5 T cell receptor beta chains from a single sample sequenced in a study of blood T cells in healthy people across ages. A second PCR, run for roughly 7 to 12 cycles, used a sample-barcoded 5' primer plus a J-beta primer mix. TCRdb ran MiXCR on the 5' RACE reads and lists one entry per CDR3 protein. Of about 1.7 million distinct CDR3 sequences in the sample, 28% were seen once. Material for sequencing was blood. Receptors were obtained from a woman in her 30s in good health.

This chain connects TRBV29-1 to TRBJ1-1; 10 bases align to TRBD1. Germline V CDR1 and CDR2: SQVTM, ANQGSEA. This CDR3 region has 15 residues. The trim removed 4 bases at V and 0 bases at J, leaving 5 bases unmatched. The CDR3 protein is CSVAGTGALNTEAFF. DNA of the CDR3: TGCAGCGTTGCTGGGACAGGGGCCCTGAACACTGAAGCTTTCTTT.

The chain has TRBV20-1 and TRBJ2-1; D remains unclear. This CDR3 has 14 amino acids. The ends were cut back, 2 bases at V and 4 bases at J, with 12 bases in the middle. The germline V gene has CDR1 DFQATT and CDR2 SNEGSKA (reference sequence). CDR3 DNA sequence: TGCAGTGCTAGAAAGGGCAGCGCGTACAATGAGCAGTTCTTC. This translates into CSARKGSAYNEQFF.

This clonotype was counted between two and nine times. Since a much larger clone is just one base distant, this may be a read error. This sequence joins TRBV12-3 or TRBV12-4 and TRBJ2-6; possibly TRBD2 for D (6 bases). This CDR3 comprises 20 residues. The CDR3 is CASSLPLALARETGANVPTF. CDR3 DNA: TGTGCCAGCAGTTTACCACTAGCACTAGCTCGAGAGACTGGGGCCAACGTCCCGACTTTC.

This clonotype has more than one count but fewer than ten. This chain uses TRBV12-3 or TRBV12-4 with TRBJ1-2; D gene unclear. This CDR3 region has 14 residues. Deletions cut 6 bases from V and 0 bases from J, with 11 bases between. The CDR3 region is CASSRGPTNYGYTF. The CDR3 DNA sequence: TGTGCCAGCAGCCGCGGGCCAACTAACTATGGCTACACCTTC.

The chain has TRBV12-3 or TRBV12-4 and TRBJ2-1; 10 nucleotides match TRBD2. The junction had 7 bases not matched to a gene; V was cut back by 3 bases and J by 8 bases. There are 15 residues in the CDR3. The CDR3 DNA follows: TGTGCCAGCAGTTTCTCAGCGGGGGGGCGTGATGAGCAGTTCTTC. Translation gives CASSFSAGGRDEQFF.